The rows below give T cell receptor beta chains drawn from one sample of a study of cytomegalovirus exposure and HLA in healthy donors. Clones were sequenced by immunoSEQ multiplex PCR, and TCRdb holds only the in-frame ones, with some missing. The sample records about 140,000 clones, roughly three fifths being singletons. Sample: PBMCs. These receptors came from a woman aged 60 to 75 in good health and CMV-seronegative. CDR3s include the opening cysteine and the closing phenylalanine or tryptophan. Each record gives: J gene, V gene, D gene, clone size, CDR3 DNA, CDR3 protein. D genes are given only for firm matches. Clone size appears in some rows only: once, few, many, or a class for an expanded clone.

>TRBJ2-7|TRBV19|-|-
TGTGCCAGTAGTATAGCGGGCCAGGGCTACGAGCAGTACTTC
CASSIAGQGYEQYF
>TRBJ2-2|TRBV5-6|TRBD1|-
TGTGCCAGCAGCTTTGTAGGGGGCACAGCCGGGGAGCTGTTTTTT
CASSFVGGTAGELFF
>TRBJ2-7|TRBV7-2|-|-
TGTGCCAGCAGCTTAAATACCGGCAGGGCCTACGAGCAGTACTTC
CASSLNTGRAYEQYF
>TRBJ1-2|TRBV5-4|-|-
TGTGCCAGCAGCTTGACAGGGACGAACTATGGCTACACCTTC
CASSLTGTNYGYTF
>TRBJ2-3|TRBV5-1|TRBD2|-
TGCGCCAGCAGCTTGGCGCTAGCGGGAGGGGATACGCAGTATTTT
CASSLALAGGDTQYF
>TRBJ2-7|TRBV27|-|-
TGTGCCAGCAGTCTTGGGGGGGCGAGCTCCTACGAGCAGTACTTC
CASSLGGASSYEQYF
>TRBJ2-3|TRBV5-3|-|-
TGTGCCAGAAGCCTCCCGGAGACAGATACGCAGTATTTT
CARSLPETDTQYF
>TRBJ1-1|TRBV18|-|-
TGTGCCAGCTCCCTAGAGGTGGCAAGAGCCCCGGGGGCTTTCTTT
CASSLEVARAPGAFF
>TRBJ2-1|TRBV10-3|TRBD2|-
TGTGCCATCAGTGAGCCCCTCGGGGGGGGAGGGCGGAGGAATGAGCAGTTCTTC
CAISEPLGGGGRRNEQFF
>TRBJ2-1|TRBV9|-|-
TGTGCCAGCAGCGTTGGGGGCCCCAACCCCAATGAGCAGTTCTTC
CASSVGGPNPNEQFF
>TRBJ1-3|TRBV5-6|TRBD1|-
TGTGCCAGCAGCAATGACAGGGGCAACACCATATATTTT
CASSNDRGNTIYF
>TRBJ2-5|TRBV9|-|once
TGTGCCAGCAGCGGACGTACTAGGGGAGGAGAGACCCAGTACTTC
CASSGRTRGGETQYF
>TRBJ2-1|TRBV27|TRBD2|-
TGTGCCAGCAGTTTAGTAGCGGGGTACAATGAGCAGTTCTTC
CASSLVAGYNEQFF
>TRBJ1-2|TRBV9|TRBD1|-
TGTGCCAGCAGCGTAGTAGGGGCTGGGACAGGGGGGATTGGCGGCTACACCTTC
CASSVVGAGTGGIGGYTF
>TRBJ2-7|TRBV27|-|-
TGTGCCAGCAGTTTAAGGGGATACGAGCAGTACTTC
CASSLRGYEQYF
>TRBJ1-2|TRBV6-6|-|-
TGTGCCAGCAGTTCGAGGGAATTGGGGAACTATGGCTACACCTTC
CASSSRELGNYGYTF
>TRBJ1-3|TRBV4-1|-|-
TGCGCCAGCAGCCAAGGGGTCTTCCTACAGGGAAACACCATATATTTT
CASSQGVFLQGNTIYF
>TRBJ2-7|TRBV7-2|-|-
TGTGCCAGCAGCACTATCGGGACTGAGATCTACGAGCAGTACTTC
CASSTIGTEIYEQYF
>TRBJ1-3|TRBV9|-|-
TGTGCCAGCAGCACAGACGGTTCTGGAAACACCATATATTTT
CASSTDGSGNTIYF
>TRBJ2-2|TRBV7-9|-|few
TGTGCCAGCAGCCCCCAGCTAGCTGTCACCGGGGAGCTGTTTTTT
CASSPQLAVTGELFF
>TRBJ2-2|TRBV29-1|TRBD2|-
TGCAGCGTTGGGACTAGCGGGAGCACCGGGGAGCTGTTTTTT
CSVGTSGSTGELFF
>TRBJ2-5|TRBV6-1|TRBD2|once
TGTGCCAGCAGTGTTCGACTAGCGGGGGAAGAGACCCAGTACTTC
CASSVRLAGEETQYF
>TRBJ2-2|TRBV2|TRBD2|-
TGTGCCAGCAGAAGACTAGCGGGGGGTACCGGGGAGCTGTTTTTT
CASRRLAGGTGELFF
>TRBJ2-7|TRBV6-6|TRBD1|-
TGTGCCAGCAGAGAGATAAAGGGACAGGGGTCCTACGAGCAGTACTTC
CASREIKGQGSYEQYF
>TRBJ2-7|TRBV29-1|TRBD1|-
TGCAGCGTTGAAGGCCTGATGGGACAGGGCCGAATCTACGAGCAGTACTTC
CSVEGLMGQGRIYEQYF
>TRBJ2-2|TRBV4-3|TRBD2|once
TGCGCCAGCGCCCAAGGGACTAGCGGGGTTCGGACCGGGGAGCTGTTTTTT
CASAQGTSGVRTGELFF
>TRBJ2-1|TRBV4-3|TRBD2|-
TGCGCCAGCAGCCAAGATGCGGCTAGCGGGATAGACAATGAGCAGTTCTTC
CASSQDAASGIDNEQFF
>TRBJ2-1|TRBV19|-|-
TGTGCCAGTACTCGGGGTAGTGAGCAGTTCTTC
CASTRGSEQFF
>TRBJ2-7|TRBV5-1|TRBD1|-
TGCGCCAGCAGCACAGGGACAGGGAACGAGCAGTACTTC
CASSTGTGNEQYF
>TRBJ2-3|TRBV4-2|-|-
TGTGCCAGCAGCCAAGATGGCCTAGCGATAACAGATACGCAGTATTTT
CASSQDGLAITDTQYF
>TRBJ2-3|TRBV27|TRBD2|-
TGTGCCAGCAGTTATGCTAGCGGGAGCACAGATACGCAGTATTTT
CASSYASGSTDTQYF